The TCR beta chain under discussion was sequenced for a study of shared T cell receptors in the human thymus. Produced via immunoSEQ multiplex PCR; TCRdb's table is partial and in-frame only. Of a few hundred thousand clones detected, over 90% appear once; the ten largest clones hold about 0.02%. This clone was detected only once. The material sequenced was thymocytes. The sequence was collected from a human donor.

The chain's CDR3 is CASSTRGGGNTIYF. DNA for the CDR3: TGTGCCAGCAGTACCAGGGGGGGCGGAAACACCATATATTTT. The V gene is TRBV28, the J gene TRBJ1-3; 7 positions agree with TRBD1. V shed 5 bases, J shed 4 bases, and the junction held 5 bases outside the gene matches. This CDR3 spans 14 amino acids. The germline V gene encodes CDR1 MDHEN and CDR2 SYDVKM.